The TCR beta chain under discussion was sequenced for a study of T cell responses to AZD1222 COVID-19 vaccine. In the case of this clone: Its target is not known.

TCRdb's table, derived via immunoSEQ multiplex PCR, lists solely in-frame clones and lacks some. This sample has under 200,000 clones; 90% occur once, and the top ten carry roughly 1.6%. Findings of the study overall: Clonal diversity was possibly underestimated, and the donors were mostly white British, with more females. With two AZD1222 doses given, Spike-specific TCR breadth and depth both rose. The study reported that nearly half of spike-specific TCRs target unmutated variant regions.

The germline V gene encodes CDR1 KGHSH and CDR2 LQKENI. Between the trimmed V and J ends, which lost 0 bases and 2 bases, there was a span of 8 bases. This CDR3 is 14 amino acids long. This TCR was recovered from an adult in good health. The sequenced sample was peripheral blood, obtained on day 0 of AZD1222 vaccination. The chain is built from TRBV18 and TRBJ2-7; perhaps TRBD1 as D (5 bases). The DNA for the CDR3 is TGTGCCAGCTCACCACCGTCAGGGACCTACGAGCAGTACTTC. Translating gives CASSPPSGTYEQYF.